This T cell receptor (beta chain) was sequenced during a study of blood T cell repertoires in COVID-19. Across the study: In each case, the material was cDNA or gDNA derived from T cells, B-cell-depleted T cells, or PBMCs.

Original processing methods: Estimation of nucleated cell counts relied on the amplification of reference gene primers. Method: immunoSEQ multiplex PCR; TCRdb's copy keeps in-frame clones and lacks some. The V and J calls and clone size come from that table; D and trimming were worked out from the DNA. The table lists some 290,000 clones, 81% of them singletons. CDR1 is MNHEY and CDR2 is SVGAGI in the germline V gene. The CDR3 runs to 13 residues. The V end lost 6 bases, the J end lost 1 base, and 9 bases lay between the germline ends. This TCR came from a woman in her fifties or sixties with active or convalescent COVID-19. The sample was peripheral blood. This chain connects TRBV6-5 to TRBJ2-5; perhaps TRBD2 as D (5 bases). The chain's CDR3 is CASSRTPQETQYF. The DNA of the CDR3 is TGTGCCAGCAGCCGGACTCCCCAAGAGACCCAGTACTTC.